Following are 32 T cell receptor beta chains from one sample sequenced in a study of cytomegalovirus exposure and HLA in healthy donors. It was with 60 Vbeta and 13 Jbeta primers that the PCR ran. TCRdb keeps only in-frame clones here, not all; method: immunoSEQ multiplex PCR. The sample holds a few hundred thousand clones, 80% seen once. Sample: PBMCs. The receptor source for this set is a girl aged 2 to 9 in good health and CMV-seronegative.

The V and J genes are TRBV2 and TRBJ1-2; D remains unclear. With 1 base removed from V and 8 bases from J, the gap between germline ends came to 17 bases. Germline CDR1 and CDR2: SNHLY and FYNNEI. CDR3 size: 15 residues. CDR3 nucleotide sequence: TGTGCCAGCAGTGAAGTCGCATCCCAGGTCCGAGGCTACACCTTC. Translated: CASSEVASQVRGYTF.

This clone occurred a few times. This chain connects TRBV4-1 to TRBJ2-2, with TRBD1 matching 8 bases. Germline lookup yields CDR1 MGHRA and CDR2 YSYEKL. The CDR3 spans 15 residues. Trimming removed 3 bases from V and 4 bases from J; junction bases left unmatched: 4. Here the CDR3 reads CASSQSQGGTGELFF. The CDR3 bases are TGCGCCAGCAGCCAGTCACAGGGGGGCACCGGGGAGCTGTTTTTT.

The chain carries TRBV4-2 and TRBJ2-7; 7 nucleotides agree with TRBD1. Losses at the gene ends were 1 base for V and 4 bases for J; bases not matched to a gene: 7. CDR3 length equals 15 residues. Germline V gene lookup returns CDR1 LGHNA and CDR2 YNFKEQ. CDR3 sequence: CASSQVPQGSYEQYF. The CDR3 DNA reads as TGTGCCAGCAGCCAAGTCCCACAGGGGAGTTACGAGCAGTACTTC.

The gene calls are TRBV28 and TRBJ1-5; D not certain. V lost 7 bases to trimming and J lost 4 bases, with 11 bases between them. The CDR3 sequence is 13 residues long. Germline V gene sequence: CDR1 MDHEN, CDR2 SYDVKM. The CDR3: CASTAHVNQPQHF. The CDR3 DNA reads TGTGCCAGCACCGCACACGTAAATCAGCCCCAGCATTTT.

The V call is TRBV10-2, the J call TRBJ2-1, with 7 bases identical to TRBD1. The trim removed 4 bases at V and 5 bases at J, leaving 8 bases unmatched. In germline, CDR1 is WSHSY, CDR2 SAAADI. This CDR3 comprises 15 residues. In DNA form, the CDR3 reads TGCGCCAGCAGTGCCTATCCGGACAGGAACAATGAGCAGTTCTTC. Translating gives CASSAYPDRNNEQFF.

J is TRBJ1-5 and V is TRBV5-6; weak D call: TRBD1 (6 bases). Germline V gene lookup returns CDR1 SGHDT and CDR2 YYEEEE. This CDR3 has 15 amino acids. The ends were cut back, 4 bases at V and 2 bases at J, with 13 bases in the middle. CDR3 sequence reads: CASSPAGAGNQPQHF. Here the CDR3 DNA reads TGTGCCAGCAGCCCGGCGGGGGCTGGCAATCAGCCCCAGCATTTT.

The chain combines TRBV5-4 with TRBJ1-5; no reliable D call. V dropped 9 bases and J dropped 2 bases, with 12 bases sitting between them. The CDR3 extends over 13 amino acids. Germline V CDR1 and CDR2: SGHNT, YYREEE (reference sequence). This chain's CDR3 is CATTPGGNQPQHF. CDR3 DNA sequence: TGTGCCACCACCCCTGGAGGCAATCAGCCCCAGCATTTT.

The chain has TRBV6-5 and TRBJ2-3, with 7 positions matching TRBD2. CDR3 size: 14 residues. Germline CDR1 and CDR2: MNHEY and SVGAGI. V shed 6 bases and J 1 base; nucleotides not matched to a gene: 4. CDR3 sequence reads: CASSQGLRTDTQYF. The CDR3 region has the DNA TGTGCCAGCAGCCAGGGACTACGCACAGATACGCAGTATTTT.

The chain couples TRBV18 to TRBJ2-7; a possible D gene is TRBD1 (6 bases). Germline V gives CDR1 KGHSH, CDR2 LQKENI. V lost 5 bases, J lost 0 bases, and 11 bases lay in between. The CDR3 has 14 residues. CDR3 in DNA: TGTGCCAGCTCAACAGGACAGTTCTCCTACGAGCAGTACTTC. It specifies CASSTGQFSYEQYF.

The chain employs TRBV18 and TRBJ1-2, with 7 positions matching TRBD1. The trim removed 0 bases at V and 4 bases at J, leaving 2 bases unmatched. CDR3 length: 14 amino acids. Germline CDR1 KGHSH, CDR2 LQKENI. The DNA of the CDR3 is TGTGCCAGCTCACCACCCGAGGGGGCCTATGGCTACACCTTC. It is translated as CASSPPEGAYGYTF. The complete variable domain, with remaining parts taken from reference TRBV18 and TRBJ1-2, reads NAGVMQNPRHLVRRRGQEARLRCSPMKGHSHVYWYRQLPEEGLKFMVYLQKENIIDESGMPKERFSAEFPKEGPSILRIQQVVRGDSAAYFCASSPPEGAYGYTFGSGTRLTVV.

The chain joins TRBV30 to TRBJ2-1; no clear D gene. This CDR3 is 13 amino acids long. V lost 4 bases and J lost 4, with 11 bases in between. Germline CDR1 GTSNPN, CDR2 SVGIG (reference sequence). CDR3 coding DNA: TGTGCCTGGATGTTATTATCTTACAATGAGCAGTTCTTC. It specifies CAWMLLSYNEQFF.

This chain uses TRBV5-1 with TRBJ2-1; 8 positions match TRBD1. Per germline, CDR1 SGHRS and CDR2 YFSETQ. Trimming took 0 bases from V and 1 from J; bases not matched to a gene: 3. The CDR3 runs to 16 residues. In nucleotides, the CDR3 is TGCGCCAGCAGCTTGGGGACAGGGTTTTCCTACAATGAGCAGTTCTTC. Residues: CASSLGTGFSYNEQFF.

This clone appeared a single time. V is TRBV7-2 and J is TRBJ2-1; 11 nucleotides match TRBD2. The CDR3 is made up of 15 amino acids. The junction had 3 bases not matched to a gene; V was cut back by 5 bases and J by 3 bases. Germline V gene sequence: CDR1 SGHTA, CDR2 FQGNSA. CDR3 region: CASSHGTSGYNEQFF. The CDR3, as DNA: TGTGCCAGCAGCCATGGGACTAGCGGCTACAATGAGCAGTTCTTC.

This clone was seen a handful of times. J is TRBJ2-5 and V is TRBV11-2; D is perhaps TRBD1 (6 bases). The CDR3 covers 15 residues. From germline, CDR1 is SGHAT and CDR2 FQNNGV. V gave up 5 bases and J gave up 5 bases, with 18 bases separating them. CDR3 residues: CASSTQGSNRETQYF. DNA of the CDR3: TGTGCCAGCAGCACCCAGGGGTCGAATCGGGAGACCCAGTACTTC.

The chain recombines TRBV19 with TRBJ2-1; D is perhaps TRBD1 (5 bases). The V and J ends lost 3 bases and 6 bases respectively, with 9 bases between them. The CDR3 has 13 amino acids. Germline CDR1 LNHDA, CDR2 SQIVND (reference sequence). The CDR3 region is CASSIQQVNEQFF. CDR3 bases: TGTGCCAGTAGTATTCAACAGGTCAATGAGCAGTTCTTC.

The V and J genes are TRBV6-5 and TRBJ1-4; 10 nucleotides match TRBD1. Germline V gene data show CDR1 as MNHEY and CDR2 as SVGAGI. V trimming: 0 bases; J trimming: 11 bases; junction bases outside the gene matches: 9. This CDR3 region has 16 residues. CDR3 in DNA: TGTGCCAGCAGTTACTCGAAGTGGGACAGGGGAAAGAAACTGTTTTTT. Translation gives CASSYSKWDRGKKLFF.

This chain joins TRBV28 and TRBJ2-7; TRBD1 aligns across 10 bases. The CDR3 has 16 amino acids. CDR1 MDHEN and CDR2 SYDVKM come from the germline V gene. The V segment lost 5 bases and the J segment 0 bases; nucleotides outside the gene matches: 7. The CDR3 protein is CASSGGQGTYSYEQYF. In DNA, the CDR3 is TGTGCCAGCAGTGGGGGACAGGGGACATACTCCTACGAGCAGTACTTC.

This clone showed up just once. The CDR3 sequence is CASSIGGQGYEQYF. CDR3 coding DNA: TGTGCCAGTAGTATAGGGGGACAGGGCTACGAGCAGTACTTC. The chain is built from TRBV19 and TRBJ2-7; the match to TRBD1 covers 9 bases. This CDR3 has 14 amino acids. Germline V lookup: CDR1 LNHDA, CDR2 SQIVND (reference sequence). The V segment lost 1 base and the J segment 3 bases; nucleotides outside the gene matches: 1.

The V gene is TRBV5-6, the J gene TRBJ2-7; tentatively, D is TRBD1 (6 bases). CDR1 SGHDT and CDR2 YYEEEE come from the germline V gene. V was clipped by 4 bases and J by 6 bases, with 11 bases between them. This CDR3 comprises 12 residues. CDR3 region: CASSPGEGEQYF. DNA of the CDR3: TGTGCCAGCAGCCCAGGGGAAGGCGAGCAGTACTTC. Complete variable domain (other parts from reference TRBV5-6 and TRBJ2-7): DAGVTQSPTHLIKTRGQQVTLRCSPKSGHDTVSWYQQALGQGPQFIFQYYEEEERQRGNFPDRFSGHQFPNYSSELNVNALLLGDSALYLCASSPGEGEQYFGPGTRLTVT.

This chain joins TRBV18 and TRBJ1-2; 11 nucleotides line up with TRBD1. CDR1 is KGHSH, CDR2 LQKENI, per germline. This CDR3 contains 14 residues. The V segment lost 5 bases and the J segment 8 bases; nucleotides outside the gene matches: 7. In DNA, the CDR3 is TGTGCCAGCTCATCGGGACAGGGGGACGGAGGCTACACCTTC. This codes for CASSSGQGDGGYTF.

The sample holds a few counts of this clone. CDR3 DNA: TGTGCCAGCAGTTTATCGAGGCCAAGTGCTGAAGCTTTCTTT. It translates to CASSLSRPSAEAFF. The rearrangement links TRBV28 to TRBJ1-1; no firm D call. Between the trimmed V and J ends, which lost 1 base and 6 bases, there was a span of 12 bases. The CDR3 consists of 14 residues. Germline lookup yields CDR1 MDHEN and CDR2 SYDVKM. The variable domain in full, completed from reference TRBV28 and TRBJ1-1, reads DVKVTQSSRYLVKRTGEKVFLECVQDMDHENMFWYRQDPGLGLRLIYFSYDVKMKEKGDIPEGYSVSREKKERFSLILESASTNQTSMYLCASSLSRPSAEAFFGQGTRLTVV.

The chain links TRBV19 to TRBJ1-5; TRBD1 matches 9 bases. CDR1 is LNHDA and CDR2 is SQIVND in the germline V gene (reference sequence). The CDR3 consists of 13 residues. With 8 bases clipped from V and 5 bases from J, the junction kept 4 bases outside the gene matches. This CDR3 reads CASGDRVDQPQHF. CDR3 bases: TGTGCCAGTGGGGACAGGGTGGATCAGCCCCAGCATTTT.

The V and J genes are TRBV7-9 and TRBJ1-3; 7 bases are a match to TRBD1. The CDR3 has 15 residues. Germline values: CDR1 SEHNR, CDR2 FQNEAQ (reference sequence). V shed 5 bases and J 4 bases; nucleotides not matched to a gene: 8. The CDR3 bases are TGTGCCAGCAGCGTTACAGGGGATGGCGGAAACACCATATATTTT. Translation gives CASSVTGDGGNTIYF.

This clone has only one observation. At one of its ends the junction is not consistent with the germline gene, which may arise from a read error. The V call is TRBV6-5, the J call TRBJ1-2; 9 bases agree with TRBD1. Per germline, CDR1 MNHEY and CDR2 SVGAGI. The length of the CDR3 is 14 residues. This chain's CDR3 is CASSYSLGDRAPIF. CDR3 nucleotides: TGTGCCAGCAGTTACTCGCTAGGGGACAGGGCCCCGATCTTC.

This chain uses TRBV19 with TRBJ2-5, with TRBD2 as a possible D gene (5 bases). Germline assignment: CDR1 LNHDA and CDR2 SQIVND (reference sequence). V was pared by 0 bases and J by 7 bases, with 6 bases between. This CDR3 region has 12 residues. In DNA form, the CDR3 reads TGTGCCAGTAGTATAGATGCGGGGACCCAGTACTTC. Protein sequence: CASSIDAGTQYF.

The V gene is TRBV27, the J gene TRBJ1-2; perhaps TRBD1 as D (6 bases). The germline V gene has CDR1 MNHEY and CDR2 SMNVEV (reference sequence). CDR3 length: 20 amino acids. V gave up 6 bases and J gave up 8 bases, with 37 bases separating them. The CDR3 reads CASRLRSSGIDTGNYEGYTF. The CDR3 region has the DNA TGTGCCAGCAGGCTACGGTCGTCTGGTATCGACACAGGGAACTATGAGGGCTACACCTTC.

The chain employs TRBV7-6 and TRBJ1-6, with D possibly TRBD1 on 5 matching bases. The V gene's germline CDR1 is SGHVS and CDR2 FNYEAQ. V lost 6 bases to trimming and J lost 0 bases, with 18 bases between them. This CDR3 has 18 amino acids. Here the CDR3 reads CASSPRRGESSYNSPLHF. The CDR3 bases are TGTGCCAGCAGTCCAAGGCGGGGGGAATCCTCCTATAATTCACCCCTCCACTTT.

This chain joins TRBV4-1 and TRBJ1-1; 10 nucleotides line up with TRBD1. J gave up 10 bases and V 4 bases, and 12 bases lay outside the gene matches. Germline loops: CDR1 MGHRA, CDR2 YSYEKL. The CDR3 runs to 15 residues. CDR3 nucleotide sequence: TGCGCCAGCAGCCGACAGGGGGCCGCCCCCGGGAGAGCTTTCTTT. Translating it yields CASSRQGAAPGRAFF.

The V gene is TRBV21-1, the J gene TRBJ1-1; the table names TRBD1, a call not compared with the DNA. TRBV21-1 is designated a pseudogene. The CDR3 is 17 amino acids. CDR3 DNA: TGTGCCAGCAGCCCAACAAATGACAGGGATTTCAGCACTGAAGCTTTCTTT. Protein: CASSPTNDRDFSTEAFF.

This chain links TRBV7-8 with TRBJ1-1, with a possible D match to TRBD1 (5 bases). This CDR3 has 15 residues. Trimming stripped 4 bases from V and 0 bases from J, with 12 bases between. Germline V lookup: CDR1 SGHVS, CDR2 FQNEAQ. In nucleotides, the CDR3 is TGTGCCAGCAGCTCCCCGACAGCATTGAACACTGAAGCTTTCTTT. It specifies CASSSPTALNTEAFF.

The chain recombines TRBV6-5 with TRBJ2-3; 9 bases fit TRBD2. This CDR3 contains 15 residues. With V trimmed by 1 base and J by 3 bases, 2 bases remained unmatched. Germline CDR1 MNHEY, CDR2 SVGAGI. This CDR3 is CASSYWREGTDTQYF. The CDR3 DNA follows: TGTGCCAGCAGTTACTGGCGGGAGGGGACAGATACGCAGTATTTT.

The chain links TRBV7-3 to TRBJ2-6; 8 bases map to TRBD2. Trimming at V came to 5 bases and at J to 0 bases, leaving 9 bases not matched to a gene. The V gene's germline CDR1 is SGHTA and CDR2 FQGTGA. The length of the CDR3 is 18 residues. The CDR3 is CASSATSGIFSGANVLTF. CDR3 bases: TGTGCCAGCAGCGCTACTAGCGGAATATTCTCTGGGGCCAACGTCCTGACTTTC.